The T cell receptor beta chain described here comes from a study of metastatic and nonmetastatic thyroid tumors. The CDR3 runs 11 residues. V lost 3 bases, J lost 3 bases, and 3 bases lay in between. The germline gives CDR1 MNHNS, CDR2 SASEGT. Using MiXCR, TCRdb re-called clones from the PCR reads. This table holds over 35,000 clones, less than 20% found once. Nobody among the patients had been given any treatment before thyroid surgery. The chain links TRBV6-1 to TRBJ2-7; unclear D gene. This clonotype was sampled from a female donor with papillary thyroid cancer or a benign thyroid nodule (not recorded which). Some clones in this sample may be carry-over from other donors' samples. Sequenced input: tumor tissue. The CDR3 loop reads CASSDIYEQYF. The CDR3 DNA reads TGTGCCAGCAGTGATATCTACGAGCAGTACTTC.